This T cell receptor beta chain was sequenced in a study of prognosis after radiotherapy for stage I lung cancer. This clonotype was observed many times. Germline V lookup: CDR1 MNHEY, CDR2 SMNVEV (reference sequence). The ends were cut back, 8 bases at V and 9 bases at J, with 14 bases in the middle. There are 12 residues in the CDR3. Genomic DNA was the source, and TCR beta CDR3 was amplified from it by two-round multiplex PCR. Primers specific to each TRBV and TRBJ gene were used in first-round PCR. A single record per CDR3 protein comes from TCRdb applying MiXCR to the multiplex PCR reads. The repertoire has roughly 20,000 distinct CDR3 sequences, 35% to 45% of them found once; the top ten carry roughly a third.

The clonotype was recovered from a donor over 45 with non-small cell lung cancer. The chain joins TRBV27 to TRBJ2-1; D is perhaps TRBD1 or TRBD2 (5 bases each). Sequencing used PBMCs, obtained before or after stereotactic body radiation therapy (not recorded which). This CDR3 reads CASGLGVGEQFF. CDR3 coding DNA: TGTGCCAGCGGCCTGGGGGTCGGTGAGCAGTTCTTC.